This paragraph covers one TCR beta chain sequence. Its antigen is still unknown. Per-nucleotide qualities are absent, and no much larger clonotype sits a single base away. To prepare the library, the immunoSEQ multiplex PCR assay was applied. The multiplex PCR relied on a mix of 60 forward primers for TCR Vbeta segments and 13 reverse primers for TCR Jbeta segments. Amplification of the CDR3 region of rearranged TCR beta genes was performed with a multiplex PCR assay on genomic DNA. On the Illumina HiSeq System, the amplified TCR beta libraries were sequenced as 87-base-pair reads. On the study's bioinformatics: In a later analysis, tens of millions of unique TCR beta chains were counted across the roughly 700 repertoires, and roughly 10 million of these chains were shared by at least two donors. Raw reads were error-corrected and collapsed into unique sequences with a nearest-neighbor algorithm that merged closely related sequences to remove PCR and sequencing errors. Alignment of CDR3 sequences to IMGT reference sequences was used to assign V, D and J gene segments. For a sequence to be retained, a match of at least six nucleotides to both a V gene segment and a J gene segment was required. A rearrangement was called productive if the CDR3 had no stop codons and remained in frame with V and J, and every other rearrangement was called non-productive. Following IMGT convention, CDR3 was defined as the stretch from the second conserved V-encoded cysteine up to the conserved J-encoded phenylalanine. The earlier analysis of some 580 of the donors excluded any sequence lacking an unambiguous match to a single V gene segment. An earlier analysis of 587 of the donors called V segments functional above 56.7% productive rearrangements and segregating when the between-donor standard deviation exceeded 5%. To diagnose cytomegalovirus status from the catalog of TCR beta chain sequences, a statistical classification framework was built. A later analysis assigned V and J genes by comparing TCR nucleotide sequences with IMGT/GENE-DB human TR gene sequences. A later analysis assigned CDR3 sequences and most-parsimonious VDJ recombination scenarios with the TCRdist pipeline. In a later analysis, each TCR beta chain was defined by its CDR3 amino acid sequence together with its V-gene family, and reads lacking a unique V-gene family were excluded. In a later analysis, approximately 640 highly shared, low-generation-probability nucleotide sequences were removed to address suspected cross-contamination and a sequencing artifact. In a later analysis, a clonal expansion index for each public chain was calculated from normalized within-repertoire ranks of inferred template counts. In a later analysis, generation probabilities were computed using a VDJ recombination model fitted to out-of-frame rearrangements, and the results were checked against IGoR. A later analysis scored TCR-TCR, TCR-HLA and TCR-CMV co-occurrence with hypergeometric tests, applying a repertoire-size bias correction to TCR pairs. A later analysis estimated false discovery rates by permuting HLA or CMV assignments 20 times. In a later analysis, co-occurring TCRs were grouped with DBSCAN, and TCRdist sequence similarity was added when clustering was performed within HLA-allele-positive subsets. For co-occurrence clustering, repertoires with fewer than 30,000 or more than 120,000 public chains were excluded, along with five repertoires with anomalous nucleotide sharing. Not all clones reach the TCRdb copy of this immuneACCESS table, which keeps in-frame sequences only. Checked studies attribute under half of the gap to unresolved V genes and leave the rest unexplained. D and trimming were read from the DNA, whereas the V and J calls and clone size are those reported in that table. Present in this sample are about 190,000 clones, about 85% of which were seen just once. Of the sample, around 1% falls within the top ten clones.

The data were obtained in a study of cytomegalovirus exposure and HLA in healthy donors (dated by TCRdb to about 2017). In terms of the full investigation: In an earlier analysis of approximately 500 of the donors, about 260 Gb of sequence data and just under 120 million unique TCR beta sequences from roughly 190 million T cells were reported. An early release covering 550 to 650 HLA-typed donors comprised approximately 300 gigabases of sequencing data and roughly 86 million unique TCR sequences. Of the roughly 400 genotyped donors, over 80% were placed in the genetic ancestry cluster associated with self-reported Caucasian donors. The study aimed to test whether cataloging public T cell receptors could reveal signatures of past pathogen exposure. The study profiled the T cell repertoires of hundreds of subjects by immunosequencing and related them to cytomegalovirus serostatus. Besides the first cohort of more than 650 subjects, a separate validation cohort made up of roughly 120 different subjects was used. To predict cytomegalovirus infection status, the study brought together high-throughput TCR immunosequencing, statistical association of individual TCRs with disease status, and machine learning. A later analysis re-examined previously published TCR beta repertoires from over 500 donors and added high-resolution HLA genotyping to investigate patterns of TCR occurrence. In the later analysis, no new phenotypic data were used to find candidate immune exposures; instead, reliance was placed on TCR beta sequences and their occurrence across donors. To decide whether each TCR beta V gene segment behaved as functional or pseudogenic, an earlier analysis of some 540 of the donors relied on high-throughput TCR beta sequencing. Alongside the repertoire data, information on donor age, sex, ethnicity and CMV serostatus was compiled. A later genetic analysis used genome-wide SNP genotypes for about 55% of the 666 donors, treating that subset as a discovery cohort. Every repertoire in the discovery cohort had been generated on one and the same sequencing platform. HLA typing included class I and class II loci at four-digit resolution. The number of donors typed differed by locus, with 629-630 for A, B, C, DRB1 and DQB1, more than 500 for DQA1, some 570 for DPA1, and some 440 for DPB1. Roughly 5 DR-DQ haplotypes were handled as single units for association and clustering because linkage in the cohort was strong. Among about 400 genotyped donors of the cohort, an average of around 250,000 unique TCR beta nucleotide sequences was sequenced per donor, of which about 19% were non-productive.

Study-level results and caveats: A further reported finding was that TCR beta sequences accurately predicted the HLA-A and HLA-B alleles for most subjects in the first cohort. Because the 87-base-pair reads could not distinguish some IMGT-functional V segments, including TRBV6-2 and TRBV6-3, those segments were excluded. Roughly uniform sequencing depth across donors was assumed in presence/absence analyses, although this assumption may not hold. According to a later analysis, most CMV-associated TCR beta chains appeared to be HLA-restricted, and the HLA associations seemed to be driven largely by CMV exposure. The authors suggested that the approach could potentially be generalized to other disease states and immunological phenotypes. When HLA alleles, especially DR and DQ, strongly co-occurred, TCR associations were difficult to assign to individual alleles. In the study, 150 to 200 TCR beta chains were listed as associated with cytomegalovirus. At a false discovery rate of 0.05, a later analysis linked around 17,000 TCR beta sequences to specific HLA alleles. Because counts were too low, some 16 rarely observed V segments, including chromosome 9 orphons, were excluded from the earlier analysis of some 540 of the donors. In vitro tests confirmed that a few of the cytomegalovirus-associated TCR beta chains recognize cytomegalovirus antigens. Compared with equally common non-associated chains, HLA-associated TCR beta chains in a later analysis were more clonally expanded and had lower generation probabilities. A later analysis reported that several top co-occurrence clusters appeared linked to parvovirus B19, influenza, CMV and Epstein-Barr virus. Correlated functional status among segregating V segments might reflect linkage disequilibrium, but an unknown experimental factor could not be ruled out. In a later genetic analysis, a missense DCLRE1C variant was associated with V-gene and J-gene trimming of TCR beta chains, and the association was replicated in an independent cohort. CMV serostatus was the only immune exposure information available for the cohort. Most TCR sequences were seen in very few donors, while some public TCRs were found in many individuals. Only TCR beta chains were sequenced in this cohort, and the absence of alpha or paired-chain data limited detectable features. In both the original and validation cohorts, the classifier was reported to diagnose cytomegalovirus status with high specificity and sensitivity. According to a later analysis, TCR association rates differed among HLA loci, with DRB1 alleles showing the most associated TCRs and HLA-C alleles showing the fewest. A cluster of highly shared sequence variants was judged likely to be a technical artifact of the sequencing pipeline. In an earlier analysis of approximately 590 of the donors, most TCR beta V segments appeared in productive rearrangements about 90% or about 30% of the time, broadly matching IMGT annotations. In a later genetic analysis, fewer N-insertions in productive TCRs were reported among donors in an Asian-associated ancestry cluster than the roughly 640-donor mean. Because HLA typing was missing for some donors at each locus, association tests included only the typed subset.

Looking up the germline V gene yields CDR1 SGHAT and CDR2 FQNNGV. V is cut by 3 bases and J by 0 bases, and the space between the germline ends is 9 bases. The CDR3 starts with the cysteine, ends with the phenylalanine, and has 15 residues. The read is trimmed to its CDR3 DNA, 45 bases read in frame from base 1. The cohort was made up of 650 to 700 healthy bone marrow donors. Cohort members were all nominally healthy when sampled, although unrecorded immune exposures were likely present. The donor tested CMV seronegative and was one of the 352 seronegative cohort members. Every donor gave a peripheral blood sample, and the peripheral blood mononuclear cells from that sample were used for TCR beta sequencing. The Qiagen DNeasy Blood Extraction Kit was used to extract genomic DNA from the blood cell samples.

Sequencing was carried out using PBMCs. The receptor was derived from a boy between 2 and 10 years old in good health and CMV-seronegative. This receptor chain uses TRBV11-2 and TRBJ2-1; D gene: possibly TRBD2, on 6 matching bases. The encoded CDR3 is CASSLVGGSYNEQFF. In nucleotide form, the sequence is TGTGCCAGCAGCTTGGTGGGAGGCTCCTACAATGAGCAGTTCTTC.